The 31 T cell receptor beta chains below all came from one sample that was sequenced in a study of T cell repertoires in cytomegalovirus infection. TCRdb reprocessed the reads via MiXCR and lists one record per CDR3 protein. The sample yields over 150,000 distinct CDR3 sequences, roughly a sixth seen once. Sequencing used CD8+ T cells from PBMCs. The receptor set was obtained from a human donor in good health (CMV status not recorded). Some clones in this sample may be carry-over from other donors' samples.

The CDR3 DNA follows: TGTGCCAGCAAATCCGGGACAGGGTCTTATGGCTACACCTTC. This encodes CASKSGTGSYGYTF. The chain employs TRBV28 and TRBJ1-2; the match to TRBD1 covers 9 bases. CDR3 length equals 14 residues. V was pared by 7 bases and J by 5 bases, with 8 bases of the junction left unmatched. Germline CDR1 and CDR2: MDHEN and SYDVKM.

The rearrangement joins TRBV7-9 to TRBJ1-4; possible D gene TRBD1, 6 bases. The CDR3 has 13 amino acids. The germline V gene has CDR1 SEHNR and CDR2 FQNEAQ (reference sequence). Between the trimmed V and J ends, which lost 5 bases and 8 bases, there was a span of 12 bases. As DNA, the CDR3 is TGTGCCAGCAGCCAATCGGGGGGCGAAAAACTGTTTTTT. Translating it yields CASSQSGGEKLFF.

This clonotype was seen more than once but under ten times. The chain carries TRBV5-4 and TRBJ2-4; D unresolved. Trimming pared 4 bases from V and 8 bases from J, leaving 16 bases between. Germline V gene data show CDR1 as SGHNT and CDR2 as YYREEE (reference sequence). This CDR3 is built from 14 residues. The CDR3 loop is CASSDHNGPDIQYF. Written as DNA, the CDR3 is TGTGCCAGCAGCGACCACAACGGGCCCGACATTCAGTACTTC. Supplemented by reference TRBV5-4 and TRBJ2-4, the full variable domain reads ETGVTQSPTHLIKTRGQQVTLRCSSQSGHNTVSWYQQALGQGPQFIFQYYREEENGRGNFPPRFSGLQFPNYSSELNVNALELDDSALYLCASSDHNGPDIQYFGAGTRLSVL.

This clonotype appeared a few times. The chain employs TRBV12-3 or TRBV12-4 and TRBJ2-5, with 10 positions matching TRBD2. V trimming: 1 base; J trimming: 5 bases; junction bases outside the gene matches: 7. This CDR3 spans 16 amino acids. CDR3 sequence reads: CASSLVQRGGPETQYF. As DNA, the CDR3 is TGTGCCAGCAGTTTAGTCCAGCGGGGGGGCCCGGAGACCCAGTACTTC.

For this clonotype: Relative to the germline gene, one junction end is altered; a read error may explain this. The V call is TRBV7-7, the J call TRBJ2-1, with TRBD2 identical over 12 bases. The CDR3 totals 16 residues. Germline V gene sequence: CDR1 SSHAT, CDR2 FNYEAQ (reference sequence). The CDR3 loop reads CASSFRLAGDRNEQFF. The CDR3 region has the DNA TGTGCTAGCAGCTTTCGACTAGCGGGGGATCGGAATGAGCAGTTCTTC.

CDR3 region: CASSQLTGGKNEQFF. The CDR3 region has the DNA TGTGCCAGCAGCCAACTAACAGGGGGCAAAAATGAGCAGTTCTTC. This rearrangement joins TRBV7-6 to TRBJ2-1, with 9 nucleotides matching TRBD1. This CDR3 is built from 15 residues. V was clipped by 5 bases and J by 7 bases; unmatched bases: 9. CDR1 is SGHVS, CDR2 FNYEAQ, per germline.

This clonotype was found a few times. CDR3 in amino acids: CASSYPTYNEQFF. In DNA form, the CDR3 reads TGTGCCAGCAGTTACCCTACCTACAATGAGCAGTTCTTC. This sequence joins TRBV6-2 or TRBV6-3 and TRBJ2-1; D is unresolved. Deletions cut 2 bases from V and 2 bases from J, with 4 bases between. This CDR3 is 13 amino acids long. Germline lookup yields CDR1 MNHEY and CDR2 SVGEGT.

This clonotype was recorded a few times. The chain has TRBV14 and TRBJ1-5; the D gene is possibly TRBD1 (5 bases). Germline V gene sequence: CDR1 SGHDN, CDR2 FVKESK. The CDR3 loop spans 19 amino acids. V lost 2 bases, J lost 0 bases, and 20 bases lay in between. CDR3 in DNA: TGTGCCAGCAGCCAATTTATTTTTTCGGGACGCCATAGCAATCAGCCCCAGCATTTT. This translates into CASSQFIFSGRHSNQPQHF.

This clonotype has only a few counts. The genes are TRBV7-2 and TRBJ2-7; D is undetermined. V lost 4 bases and J lost 1, with 11 bases in between. The CDR3 extends over 14 amino acids. Per germline, CDR1 SGHTA and CDR2 FQGNSA. The CDR3 reads CASSSYDPSYEQYF. The CDR3 coding sequence is TGTGCCAGCAGCTCCTACGACCCTTCCTACGAGCAGTACTTC.

This clonotype was observed a few times. The chain has TRBV12-3 or TRBV12-4 and TRBJ2-7; D is ambiguous. The length of the CDR3 is 14 residues. V was shortened by 1 base and J by 1 base, with 8 bases between the two germline ends. The CDR3 nucleotides are TGTGCCAGCAGTTTAGGGGAAAGATCCTACGAGCAGTACTTC. The encoded protein is CASSLGERSYEQYF.

This clonotype occurred a few times. The V gene is TRBV12-3 or TRBV12-4, the J gene TRBJ2-5; the match to TRBD1 covers 8 bases. The trim removed 5 bases at V and 1 base at J, leaving 3 bases unmatched. The CDR3 sequence is 14 residues long. Here the CDR3 reads CASSAGQGQETQYF. Written as DNA, the CDR3 is TGTGCCAGCAGTGCAGGACAGGGCCAAGAGACCCAGTACTTC.

The chain employs TRBV7-2 and TRBJ1-5, with 9 bases aligning to TRBD1. Trimming took 4 bases from V and 6 from J; bases not matched to a gene: 7. Germline lookup yields CDR1 SGHTA and CDR2 FQGNSA. The CDR3 spans 15 residues. Written as DNA, the CDR3 is TGTGCCAGCAGCTATACCTTGGGACAGGGTCAGCCCCAGCATTTT. Translation gives CASSYTLGQGQPQHF.

The chain links TRBV12-3 or TRBV12-4 to TRBJ1-3, with 8 bases lining up with TRBD1. J was trimmed by 4 bases and V by 5 bases; bases with no gene match: 4. The CDR3 runs 14 residues. CDR3 residues: CASSKDRAGNTIYF. CDR3 coding DNA: TGTGCCAGCAGTAAGGACAGGGCCGGAAACACCATATATTTT.

The rearrangement uses TRBV7-2 and TRBJ1-6; 7 bases are shared with TRBD1. The CDR3 runs 14 residues. Germline values: CDR1 SGHTA, CDR2 FQGNSA. With V trimmed by 5 bases and J by 7 bases, 5 bases remained unmatched. CDR3 in amino acids: CASSRQGPNSPLHF. Written as DNA, the CDR3 is TGTGCCAGCAGCCGACAGGGTCCAAATTCACCCCTCCACTTT.

This clonotype was counted between two and nine times. The gene calls are TRBV20-1 and TRBJ1-2; D may be TRBD1 (5 bases). The V gene's germline CDR1 is DFQATT and CDR2 SNEGSKA (reference sequence). CDR3 length: 15 residues. Trimming took 6 bases from V and 4 from J, leaving 21 bases between them. The DNA for the CDR3 is TGCAGTGCGAACCCCACCGAGGGGAAACTCTATGGCTACACCTTC. This gives the protein CSANPTEGKLYGYTF.

This clonotype has only a few counts. The V gene is TRBV5-5, the J gene TRBJ2-3, with 10 bases matching TRBD1. V shed 3 bases and J 1 base; nucleotides not matched to a gene: 2. The CDR3 runs to 15 residues. Germline V gene lookup returns CDR1 SGHKS and CDR2 YYEKEE (reference sequence). The CDR3 reads CASSSGTGGTDTQYF. For the CDR3, the DNA is TGTGCCAGCAGCTCCGGGACAGGGGGCACAGATACGCAGTATTTT.

This clonotype was seen only a few times. The chain recombines TRBV7-9 with TRBJ1-1; unclear D gene. The germline gives CDR1 SEHNR, CDR2 FQNEAQ (reference sequence). Trimming pared 8 bases from V and 1 base from J, leaving 17 bases between. The CDR3 spans 15 residues. CDR3 amino acids: CASGLSSGRNTEAFF. The CDR3 DNA reads as TGTGCCAGCGGACTTTCGTCGGGAAGGAACACTGAAGCTTTCTTT. The full variable domain, rest sourced from reference TRBV7-9 and TRBJ1-1, is DTGVSQNPRHKITKRGQNVTFRCDPISEHNRLYWYRQTLGQGPEFLTYFQNEAQLEKSRLLSDRFSAERPKGSFSTLEIQRTEQGDSAMYLCASGLSSGRNTEAFFGQGTRLTVV.

V is TRBV6-2 or TRBV6-3 and J is TRBJ1-1; D unresolved. This CDR3 is 15 amino acids long. Trimming took 7 bases from V and 0 from J, leaving 15 bases between them. Germline V gene lookup returns CDR1 MNHEY and CDR2 SVGEGT. CDR3: CASTVSPAMNTEAFF. Here the CDR3 DNA reads TGTGCCAGCACCGTAAGTCCAGCCATGAACACTGAAGCTTTCTTT.

V and J are TRBV2 and TRBJ2-7; maybe TRBD1 (6 bases). The length of the CDR3 is 14 residues. Germline-derived CDR1 and CDR2 are SNHLY and FYNNEI. Trimming stripped 2 bases from V and 0 bases from J, with 8 bases between. The CDR3 bases are TGTGCCAGCAGTGAACAGGGGATCTCCTACGAGCAGTACTTC. Amino acid sequence: CASSEQGISYEQYF. The entire variable domain, with the rest obtained from reference TRBV2 and TRBJ2-7, is as follows: EPEVTQTPSHQVTQMGQEVILRCVPISNHLYFYWYRQILGQKVEFLVSFYNNEISEKSEIFDDQFSVERPDGSNFTLKIRSTKLEDSAMYFCASSEQGISYEQYFGPGTRLTVT.

The rearrangement links TRBV7-9 to TRBJ2-1; D gene unclear. The V gene lost 4 bases and the J gene lost 10 bases, with 5 bases spanning the gap. Germline V lookup: CDR1 SEHNR, CDR2 FQNEAQ (reference sequence). This CDR3 is 10 amino acids long. The CDR3 reads CASSSAEQFF. The CDR3 nucleotides read TGTGCCAGCAGCTCAGCGGAGCAGTTCTTC.

This clonotype came up a few times. V gene TRBV20-1 combines with J gene TRBJ2-2; no clear D gene. V was cut by 5 bases and J by 1 base, with 8 bases left in between. The CDR3 consists of 13 residues. The germline CDR1 and CDR2 sequences are DFQATT and SNEGSKA (reference sequence). CDR3 region: CSAPDKNTGELFF. For the CDR3, the DNA is TGCAGTGCTCCCGACAAGAACACCGGGGAGCTGTTTTTT.

V is TRBV6-2 or TRBV6-3 and J is TRBJ2-6; D not certain. The CDR3 length is 15 residues. With 6 bases removed from V and 0 bases from J, the gap between germline ends came to 9 bases. Germline assignment: CDR1 MNHEY and CDR2 SVGEGT. The CDR3: CASSHESSGANVLTF. In DNA, the CDR3 is TGTGCCAGCAGCCACGAGAGCTCTGGGGCCAACGTCCTGACTTTC.

The chain's CDR3 is CSVDLRGDGNTIYF. DNA of the CDR3: TGCAGCGTTGACTTGCGGGGAGACGGAAACACCATATATTTT. The genes are TRBV29-1 and TRBJ1-3; D remains ambiguous. Germline CDR1 and CDR2: SQVTM and ANQGSEA. This CDR3 comprises 14 residues. The germline V and J ends were trimmed by 3 bases and 4 bases, with 13 bases remaining between them.

This clonotype was detected a few times. V and J are TRBV4-3 and TRBJ1-3; D unclear. Trimming removed 0 bases at V and 2 bases at J, with 14 bases between. The germline gives CDR1 LGHNA, CDR2 YSLEER. CDR3 length: 17 amino acids. CDR3 bases: TGCGCCAGCAGCCAAGAATGGATAGGGTATACTGGAAACACCATATATTTT. Protein: CASSQEWIGYTGNTIYF.

The chain couples TRBV6-5 to TRBJ2-5; perhaps TRBD1 as D (5 bases). V was shortened by 2 bases and J by 3 bases, with 7 bases between the two germline ends. Germline V gene sequence: CDR1 MNHEY, CDR2 SVGAGI. This CDR3 contains 13 residues. The CDR3 bases are TGTGCCAGCAGTTACCTCAGGGAAGAGACCCAGTACTTC. The encoded protein is CASSYLREETQYF.

Written as DNA, the CDR3 is TGTGCCAGCAGTTTACCGAACACTGAAGCTTTCTTT. Amino acid sequence: CASSLPNTEAFF. This chain links TRBV27 with TRBJ1-1; D gene uncertain. Germline CDR1 MNHEY, CDR2 SMNVEV (reference sequence). The CDR3 consists of 12 residues. V lost 2 bases and J lost 1, with 2 bases in between.

The table lists this clonotype with a few counts. The chain joins TRBV28 to TRBJ2-1; 9 bases match TRBD2. This CDR3 has 15 amino acids. CDR1 MDHEN and CDR2 SYDVKM come from the germline V gene. V dropped 5 bases and J dropped 7; count of bases not matched to a gene: 9. CDR3: CASSPAIAGENEQFF. The CDR3 DNA reads as TGTGCCAGCAGTCCCGCTATAGCGGGAGAGAATGAGCAGTTCTTC.

This clonotype was picked up a small number of times. The chain recombines TRBV2 with TRBJ2-4, with D possibly being TRBD1 (6 bases). CDR3 length equals 19 residues. The germline V gene has CDR1 SNHLY and CDR2 FYNNEI. The V gene lost 2 bases and the J gene lost 0 bases, with 20 bases spanning the gap. The CDR3 coding sequence is TGTGCCAGCAGTGAAAACCCCGGACAGATAAATAAAGCCAAAAACATTCAGTACTTC. Residues: CASSENPGQINKAKNIQYF.

This chain uses TRBV2 with TRBJ2-7, with TRBD2 as a possible D gene (5 bases). This CDR3 has 11 residues. The germline V gene has CDR1 SNHLY and CDR2 FYNNEI. Trimming took off 7 bases at V and 9 bases at J, with 13 bases between the two ends. The CDR3 sequence: CASTRGLWQYF. As DNA, the CDR3 is TGTGCCAGCACCCGGGGTCTCTGGCAGTACTTC.

The chain uses TRBV27 and TRBJ1-4, with D tentatively TRBD1 (6 bases). CDR1 is MNHEY, CDR2 SMNVEV, per germline (reference sequence). V was pared by 6 bases and J by 7 bases, with 24 bases between. The CDR3 length is 17 residues. CDR3 DNA: TGTGCCAGCAGCGTTAACGGGGCAGCCCTCAGGGGTGAAAAACTGTTTTTT. Encoded protein: CASSVNGAALRGEKLFF.

Only a few counts were recorded for this clonotype. In DNA form, the CDR3 reads TGTGCCAGCAGCCAATCGACCGGCTCGAGCTCCTACAATGAGCAGTTCTTC. It translates to CASSQSTGSSSYNEQFF. This chain uses TRBV14 with TRBJ2-1; no clear D. In germline, CDR1 is SGHDN, CDR2 FVKESK. V gave up 2 bases and J gave up 0 bases, with 14 bases separating them. CDR3 length: 17 amino acids. Using reference TRBV14 and TRBJ2-1 for the parts outside the CDR3, the full variable domain is EAGVTQFPSHSVIEKGQTVTLRCDPISGHDNLYWYRRVMGKEIKFLLHFVKESKQDESGMPNNRFLAERTGGTYSTLKVQPAELEDSGVYFCASSQSTGSSSYNEQFFGPGTRLTVL.